This T cell receptor beta chain was identified in a study of blood T cell repertoires in COVID-19. CDR1 LGHNA and CDR2 YSLEER come from the germline V gene. This CDR3 spans 15 amino acids. The V segment lost 4 bases and the J segment 9 bases; nucleotides outside the gene matches: 10. Generated by immunoSEQ multiplex PCR, the TCRdb table keeps only in-frame clones and is missing some. Among 310,000 or so clones, approximately 90% were seen once, and the ten largest hold about 6%. The rearrangement uses TRBV4-3 and TRBJ1-4; 8 bases agree with TRBD1. This clonotype was obtained from a woman in her 40s who had recovered from COVID-19. The sample comprised PBMCs or T cells enriched from blood (not recorded which). CDR3 amino acids: CASSPRTGRFQKLFF. The CDR3 coding sequence is TGCGCCAGCAGCCCTAGGACAGGGCGGTTCCAAAAACTGTTTTTT.